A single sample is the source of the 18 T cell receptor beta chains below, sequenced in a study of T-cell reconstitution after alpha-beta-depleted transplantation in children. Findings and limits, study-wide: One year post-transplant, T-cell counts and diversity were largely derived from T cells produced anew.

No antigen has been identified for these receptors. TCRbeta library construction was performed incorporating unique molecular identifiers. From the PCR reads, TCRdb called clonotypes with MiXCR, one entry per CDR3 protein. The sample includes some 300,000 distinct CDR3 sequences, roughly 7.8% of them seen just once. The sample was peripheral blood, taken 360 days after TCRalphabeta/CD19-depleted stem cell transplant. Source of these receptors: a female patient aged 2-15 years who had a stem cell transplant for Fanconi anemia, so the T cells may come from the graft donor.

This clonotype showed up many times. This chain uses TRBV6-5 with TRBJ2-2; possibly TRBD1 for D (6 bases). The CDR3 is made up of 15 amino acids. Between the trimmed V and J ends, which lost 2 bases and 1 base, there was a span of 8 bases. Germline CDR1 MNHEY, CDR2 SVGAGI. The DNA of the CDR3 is TGTGCCAGCAGTTACGCAGGGGTGAACACCGGGGAGCTGTTTTTT. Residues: CASSYAGVNTGELFF.

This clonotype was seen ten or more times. The DNA for the CDR3 is TGTGCCAGCAGCCCCTTCTGGACAGGCCGTAACTCCTACGAGCAGTACTTC. Protein product: CASSPFWTGRNSYEQYF. This chain joins TRBV14 and TRBJ2-7; 7 bases match TRBD1. CDR1 and CDR2 (germline): SGHDN, FVKESK. This CDR3 is 17 amino acids long. V shed 4 bases, J shed 0 bases, and the junction held 12 bases outside the gene matches.

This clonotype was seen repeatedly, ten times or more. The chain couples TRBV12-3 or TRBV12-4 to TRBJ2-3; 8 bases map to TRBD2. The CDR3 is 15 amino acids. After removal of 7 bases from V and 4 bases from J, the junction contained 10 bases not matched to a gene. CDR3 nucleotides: TGTGCCAGCAAACCTACGGGACTAGTGCCAGATACGCAGTATTTT. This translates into CASKPTGLVPDTQYF.

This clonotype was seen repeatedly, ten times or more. The CDR3 nucleotides are TGTGCCACACTAGCGGGAGTAGATACGCAGTATTTT. Translating gives CATLAGVDTQYF. The chain uses TRBV28 and TRBJ2-3; 11 positions agree with TRBD2. CDR1 is MDHEN, CDR2 SYDVKM, per germline. V lost 10 bases to trimming and J lost 5 bases; unmatched junction nucleotides: 2. This CDR3 is built from 12 residues. The full variable domain, rest sourced from reference TRBV28 and TRBJ2-3, is DVKVTQSSRYLVKRTGEKVFLECVQDMDHENMFWYRQDPGLGLRLIYFSYDVKMKEKGDIPEGYSVSREKKERFSLILESASTNQTSMYLCATLAGVDTQYFGPGTRLTVL.

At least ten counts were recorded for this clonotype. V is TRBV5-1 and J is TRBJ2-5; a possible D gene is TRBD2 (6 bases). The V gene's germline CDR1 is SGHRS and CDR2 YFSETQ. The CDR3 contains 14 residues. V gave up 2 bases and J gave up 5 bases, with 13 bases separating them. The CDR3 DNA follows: TGCGCCAGCAGCTTCGCGTCTAGCGTCGAGACCCAGTACTTC. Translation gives CASSFASSVETQYF.

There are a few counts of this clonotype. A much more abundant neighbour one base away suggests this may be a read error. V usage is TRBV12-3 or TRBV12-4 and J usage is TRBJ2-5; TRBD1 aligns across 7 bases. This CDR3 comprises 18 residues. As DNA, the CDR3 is TGTACCAGCAGCCTTTTACCGACAGGGAACCTTGGTCAAGAGACCCAGTACTTC. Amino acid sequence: CTSSLLPTGNLGQETQYF.

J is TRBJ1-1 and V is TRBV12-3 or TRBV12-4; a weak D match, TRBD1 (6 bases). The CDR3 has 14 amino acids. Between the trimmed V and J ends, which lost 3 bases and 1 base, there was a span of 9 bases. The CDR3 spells CASSFRGWNTEAFF. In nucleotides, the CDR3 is TGTGCCAGCAGTTTCAGGGGTTGGAACACTGAAGCTTTCTTT.

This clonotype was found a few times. CDR3 bases: TGCGCCAGCAGCCAGGGACCCGTACAGGGTCCGGAGACCCAGTACTTC. Protein: CASSQGPVQGPETQYF. This sequence joins TRBV4-1 and TRBJ2-5; the D gene is possibly TRBD1 (6 bases). Trimming cost V 3 bases and J 5 bases, with 19 bases left between them. The CDR3 sequence is 16 residues long. The V gene's germline CDR1 is MGHRA and CDR2 YSYEKL.

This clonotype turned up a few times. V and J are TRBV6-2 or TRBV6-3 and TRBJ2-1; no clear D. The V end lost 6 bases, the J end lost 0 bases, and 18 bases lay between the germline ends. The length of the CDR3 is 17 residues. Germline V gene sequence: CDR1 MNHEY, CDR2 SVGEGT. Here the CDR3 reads CASRTTRFLFSYNEQFF. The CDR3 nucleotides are TGTGCCAGCAGGACGACGAGATTCCTCTTCTCCTACAATGAGCAGTTCTTC.

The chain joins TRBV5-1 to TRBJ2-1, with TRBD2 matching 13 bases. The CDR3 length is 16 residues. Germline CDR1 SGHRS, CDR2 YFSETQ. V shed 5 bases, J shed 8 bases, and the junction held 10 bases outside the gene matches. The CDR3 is CASSSGLAGSDDEQFF. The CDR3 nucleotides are TGCGCCAGCAGTTCGGGACTAGCGGGATCGGACGATGAGCAGTTCTTC.

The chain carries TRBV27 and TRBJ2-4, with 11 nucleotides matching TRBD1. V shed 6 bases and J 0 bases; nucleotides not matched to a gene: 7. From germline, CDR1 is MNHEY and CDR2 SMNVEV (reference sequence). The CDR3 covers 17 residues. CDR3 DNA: TGTGCCAGCAGACCCGGGACAGGGGGATTAGCCAAAAACATTCAGTACTTC. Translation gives CASRPGTGGLAKNIQYF.

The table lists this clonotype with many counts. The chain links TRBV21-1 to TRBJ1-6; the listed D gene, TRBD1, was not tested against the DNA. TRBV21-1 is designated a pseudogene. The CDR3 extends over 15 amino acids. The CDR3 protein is CASSFSRGNNSPLHF. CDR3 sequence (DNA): TGTGCCAGCAGCTTCTCCAGGGGCAATAATTCACCCCTCCACTTT.

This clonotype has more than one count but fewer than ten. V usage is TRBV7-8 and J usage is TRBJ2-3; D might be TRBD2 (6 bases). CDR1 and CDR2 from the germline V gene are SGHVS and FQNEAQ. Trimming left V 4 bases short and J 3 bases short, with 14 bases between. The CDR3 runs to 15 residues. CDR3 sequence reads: CASSSRLDPTDTQYF. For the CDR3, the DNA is TGTGCCAGCAGCTCCCGACTAGACCCAACAGATACGCAGTATTTT.

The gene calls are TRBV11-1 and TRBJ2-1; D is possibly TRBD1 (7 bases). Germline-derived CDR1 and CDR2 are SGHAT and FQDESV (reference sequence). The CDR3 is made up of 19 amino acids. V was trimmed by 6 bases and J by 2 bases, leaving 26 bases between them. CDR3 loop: CASRIDREGGRWAYNEQFF. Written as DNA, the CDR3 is TGTGCCAGCAGGATAGACAGGGAAGGAGGGCGGTGGGCCTACAATGAGCAGTTCTTC.

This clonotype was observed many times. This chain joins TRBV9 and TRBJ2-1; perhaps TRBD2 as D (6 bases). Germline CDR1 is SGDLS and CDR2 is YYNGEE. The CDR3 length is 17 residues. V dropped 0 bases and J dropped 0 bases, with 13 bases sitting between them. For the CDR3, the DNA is TGTGCCAGCAGCGTAGGAGGCGGGGACCCCTCCTACAATGAGCAGTTCTTC. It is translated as CASSVGGGDPSYNEQFF.

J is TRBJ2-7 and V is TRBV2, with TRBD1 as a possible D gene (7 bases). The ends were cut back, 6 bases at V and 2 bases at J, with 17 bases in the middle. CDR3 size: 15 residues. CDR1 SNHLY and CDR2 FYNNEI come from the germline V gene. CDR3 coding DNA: TGTGCCAGCAGCTTACTCCCAGGGGGGCCCTACGAGCAGTACGTC. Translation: CASSLLPGGPYEQYV.

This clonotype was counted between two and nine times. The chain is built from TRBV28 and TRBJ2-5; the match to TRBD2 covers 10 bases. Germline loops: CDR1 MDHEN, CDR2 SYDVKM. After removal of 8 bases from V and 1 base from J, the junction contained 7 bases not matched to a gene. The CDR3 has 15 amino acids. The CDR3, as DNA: TGTGCCAGCTTAGGACTAGCGGATTTCCAAGAGACCCAGTACTTC. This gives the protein CASLGLADFQETQYF. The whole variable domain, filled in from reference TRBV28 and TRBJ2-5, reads DVKVTQSSRYLVKRTGEKVFLECVQDMDHENMFWYRQDPGLGLRLIYFSYDVKMKEKGDIPEGYSVSREKKERFSLILESASTNQTSMYLCASLGLADFQETQYFGPGTRLLVL.

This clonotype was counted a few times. This chain's CDR3 is CASRARHRYQETQYF. CDR3 DNA: TGTGCCAGCAGGGCAAGACACAGGTACCAAGAGACCCAGTACTTC. This chain uses TRBV7-2 with TRBJ2-5; D possibly corresponds to TRBD1 (5 bases). The CDR3 loop spans 15 amino acids. The V end was cut by 6 bases, the J end by 0 bases, with 14 bases between. Germline CDR1 is SGHTA and CDR2 is FQGNSA.